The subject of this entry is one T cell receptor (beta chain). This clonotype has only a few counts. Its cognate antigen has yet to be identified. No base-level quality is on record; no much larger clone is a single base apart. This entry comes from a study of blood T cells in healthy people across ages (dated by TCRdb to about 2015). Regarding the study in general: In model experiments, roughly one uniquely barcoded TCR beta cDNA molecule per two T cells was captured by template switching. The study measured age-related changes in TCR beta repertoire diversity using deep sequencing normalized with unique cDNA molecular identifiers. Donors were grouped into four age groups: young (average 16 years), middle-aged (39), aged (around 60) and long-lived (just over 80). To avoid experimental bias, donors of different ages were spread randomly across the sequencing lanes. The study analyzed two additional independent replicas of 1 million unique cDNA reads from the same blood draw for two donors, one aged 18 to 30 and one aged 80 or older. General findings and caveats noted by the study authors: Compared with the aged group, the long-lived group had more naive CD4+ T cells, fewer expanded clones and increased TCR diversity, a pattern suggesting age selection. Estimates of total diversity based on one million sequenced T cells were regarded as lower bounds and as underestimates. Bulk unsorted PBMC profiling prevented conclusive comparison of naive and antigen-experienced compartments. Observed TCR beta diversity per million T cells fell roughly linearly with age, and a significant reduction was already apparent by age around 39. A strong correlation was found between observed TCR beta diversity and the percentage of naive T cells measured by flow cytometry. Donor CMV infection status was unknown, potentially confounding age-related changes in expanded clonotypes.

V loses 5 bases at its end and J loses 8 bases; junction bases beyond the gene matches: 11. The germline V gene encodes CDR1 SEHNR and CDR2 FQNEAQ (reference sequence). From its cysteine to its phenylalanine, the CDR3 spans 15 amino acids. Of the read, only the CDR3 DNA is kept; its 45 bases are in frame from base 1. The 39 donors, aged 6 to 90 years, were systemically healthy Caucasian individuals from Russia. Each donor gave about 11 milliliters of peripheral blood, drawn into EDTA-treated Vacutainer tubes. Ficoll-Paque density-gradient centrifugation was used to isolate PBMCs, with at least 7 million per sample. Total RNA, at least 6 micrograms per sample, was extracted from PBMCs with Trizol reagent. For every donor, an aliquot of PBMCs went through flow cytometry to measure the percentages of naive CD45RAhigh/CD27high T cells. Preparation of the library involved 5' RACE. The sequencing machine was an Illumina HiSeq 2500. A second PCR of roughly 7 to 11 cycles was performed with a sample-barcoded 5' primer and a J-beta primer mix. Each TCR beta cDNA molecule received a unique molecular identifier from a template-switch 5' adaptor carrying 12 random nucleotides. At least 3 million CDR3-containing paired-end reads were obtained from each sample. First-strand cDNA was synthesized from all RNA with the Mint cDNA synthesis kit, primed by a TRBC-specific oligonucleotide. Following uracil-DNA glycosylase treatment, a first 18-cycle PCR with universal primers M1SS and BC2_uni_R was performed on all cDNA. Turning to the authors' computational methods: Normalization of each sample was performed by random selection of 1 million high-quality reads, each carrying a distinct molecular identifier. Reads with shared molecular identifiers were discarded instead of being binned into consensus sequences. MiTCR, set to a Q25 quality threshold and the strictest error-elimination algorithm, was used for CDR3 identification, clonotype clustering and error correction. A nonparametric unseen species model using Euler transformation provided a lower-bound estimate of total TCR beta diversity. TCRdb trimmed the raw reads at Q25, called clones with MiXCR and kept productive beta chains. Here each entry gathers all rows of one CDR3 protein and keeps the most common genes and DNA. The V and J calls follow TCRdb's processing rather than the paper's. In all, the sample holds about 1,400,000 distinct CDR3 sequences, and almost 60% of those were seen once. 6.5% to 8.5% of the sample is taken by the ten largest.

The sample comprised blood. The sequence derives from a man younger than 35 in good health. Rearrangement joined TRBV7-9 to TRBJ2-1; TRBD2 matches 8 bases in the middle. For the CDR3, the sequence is CASSPVEAGVYEQFF. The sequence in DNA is TGTGCCAGCAGCCCCGTGGAAGCGGGAGTGTATGAGCAGTTCTTC.